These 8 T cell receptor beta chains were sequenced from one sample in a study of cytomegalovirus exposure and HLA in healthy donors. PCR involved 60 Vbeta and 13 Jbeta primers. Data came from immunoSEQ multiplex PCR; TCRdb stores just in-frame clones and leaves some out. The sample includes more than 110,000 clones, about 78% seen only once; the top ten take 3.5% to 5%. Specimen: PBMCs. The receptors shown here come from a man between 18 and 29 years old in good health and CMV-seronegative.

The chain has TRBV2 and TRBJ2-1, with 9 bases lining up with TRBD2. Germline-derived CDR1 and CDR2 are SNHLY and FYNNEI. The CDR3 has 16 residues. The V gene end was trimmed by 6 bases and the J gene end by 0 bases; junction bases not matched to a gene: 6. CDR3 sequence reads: CASRRLAVDSYNEQFF. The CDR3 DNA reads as TGTGCCAGCAGACGACTAGCGGTAGACTCCTACAATGAGCAGTTCTTC.

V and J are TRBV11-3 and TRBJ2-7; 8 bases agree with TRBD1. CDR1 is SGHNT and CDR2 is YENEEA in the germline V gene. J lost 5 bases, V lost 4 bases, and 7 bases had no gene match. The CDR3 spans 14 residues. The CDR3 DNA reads TGTGCCAGCAGCTATGGACAGGGAAGTGACGAGCAGTACTTC. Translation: CASSYGQGSDEQYF.

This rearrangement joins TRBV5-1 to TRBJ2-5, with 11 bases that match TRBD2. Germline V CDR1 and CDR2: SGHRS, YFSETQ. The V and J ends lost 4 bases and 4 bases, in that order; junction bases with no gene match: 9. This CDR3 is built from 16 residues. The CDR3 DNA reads TGCGCCAGCAGCCCAGCGACTAGCGGGGTTCGAGAGACCCAGTACTTC. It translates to CASSPATSGVRETQYF.

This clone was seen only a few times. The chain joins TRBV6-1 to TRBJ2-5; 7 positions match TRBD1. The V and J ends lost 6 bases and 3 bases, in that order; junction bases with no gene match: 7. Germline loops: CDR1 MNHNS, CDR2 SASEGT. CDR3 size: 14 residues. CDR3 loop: CASSLGTEKETQYF. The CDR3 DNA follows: TGTGCCAGCAGCCTCGGGACAGAGAAAGAGACCCAGTACTTC.

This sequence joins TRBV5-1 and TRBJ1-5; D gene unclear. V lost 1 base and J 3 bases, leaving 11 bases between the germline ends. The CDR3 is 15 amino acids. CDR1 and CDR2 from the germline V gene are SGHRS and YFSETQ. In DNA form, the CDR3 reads TGCGCCAGCAGCTTGTCCCCGCAGTCCAATCAGCCCCAGCATTTT. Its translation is CASSLSPQSNQPQHF.

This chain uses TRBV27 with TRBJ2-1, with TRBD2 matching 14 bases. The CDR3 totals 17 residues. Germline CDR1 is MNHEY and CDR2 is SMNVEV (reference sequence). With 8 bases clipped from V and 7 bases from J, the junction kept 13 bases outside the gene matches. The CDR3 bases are TGTGCCAGCTGTGTTGCCGGGGGACTAGCGGGAGTAAATGAGCAGTTCTTC. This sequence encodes CASCVAGGLAGVNEQFF.

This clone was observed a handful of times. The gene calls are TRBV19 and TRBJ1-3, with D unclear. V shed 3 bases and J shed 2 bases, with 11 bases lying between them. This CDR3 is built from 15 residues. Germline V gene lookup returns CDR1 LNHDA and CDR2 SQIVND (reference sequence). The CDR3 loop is CASSIAAGTGNTIYF. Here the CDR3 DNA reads TGTGCCAGTAGTATCGCAGCCGGGACTGGAAACACCATATATTTT. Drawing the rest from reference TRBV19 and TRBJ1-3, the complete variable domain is DGGITQSPKYLFRKEGQNVTLSCEQNLNHDAMYWYRQDPGQGLRLIYYSQIVNDFQKGDIAEGYSVSREKKESFPLTVTSAQKNPTAFYLCASSIAAGTGNTIYFGEGSWLTVV.

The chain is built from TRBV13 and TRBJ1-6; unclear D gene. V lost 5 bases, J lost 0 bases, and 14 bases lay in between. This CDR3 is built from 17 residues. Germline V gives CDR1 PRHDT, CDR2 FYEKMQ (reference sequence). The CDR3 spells CASSLTSGSSYNSPLHF. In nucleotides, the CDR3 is TGTGCCAGCAGCCTCACGTCTGGGAGCTCCTATAATTCACCCCTCCACTTT.